The 14 T cell receptor beta chains reported below all come from one sample, sequenced in a study of Graves' ophthalmopathy and Graves' hyperthyroidism (dated by TCRdb to the late 2010s). Sequencing instrument: Illumina HiSeq 2000. TCR beta CDR3 regions were amplified from RNA transcripts for repertoire sequencing. The first round was an RT-PCR using HTBI primers with the Qiagen OneStep RT-PCR kit, and this first round was followed by a second-round multiplex PCR, then size selection and purification. In TCRdb, the public reads were trimmed at Q25 with fastp and aligned with MiXCR, with productive beta chains retained. Identical CDR3 protein sequences are pooled into one entry, listed with their most common genes and DNA. Across this sample there are over 650,000 distinct CDR3 sequences, with more than 40% seen only once. Together, the top ten hold around 3.3% of the sample. The sequencing sample was made of peripheral blood. These TCRs come from an adult man with Graves' ophthalmopathy.

This clonotype came up many times. The chain carries TRBV9 and TRBJ2-5; 10 bases map to TRBD2. This CDR3 comprises 15 residues. Losses at the gene ends were 4 bases for V and 5 bases for J; bases not matched to a gene: 8. Germline loops: CDR1 SGDLS, CDR2 YYNGEE. CDR3 sequence reads: CASSTGTSECETQYF. In DNA, the CDR3 is TGTGCCAGCAGCACCGGGACTAGCGAGTGCGAGACCCAGTACTTC.

The V gene is TRBV15, the J gene TRBJ2-6, with D unclear. The V end lost 1 base, the J end lost 4 bases, and 8 bases lay between the germline ends. The CDR3 totals 15 residues. The germline V gene has CDR1 LNHNV and CDR2 YYDKDF (reference sequence). CDR3 DNA: TGTGCCACCAGCAGAGGGGTTGAGGGGGCCAACGTCCTGACTTTC. Its translation: CATSRGVEGANVLTF.

In this sample, this clonotype turned up many times. The genes are TRBV10-3 and TRBJ2-7, with TRBD1 matching 7 bases. Germline trimming cut 10 bases from V and 0 bases from J; bases unmatched to any gene: 12. The length of the CDR3 is 15 residues. CDR1 is ENHRY and CDR2 is SYGVKD in the germline V gene. The CDR3 spells CATQPWDRASYEQYF. CDR3 sequence (DNA): TGTGCCACGCAACCTTGGGACAGAGCCTCCTACGAGCAGTACTTC.

This chain connects TRBV2 to TRBJ1-4; 7 bases are a match to TRBD1. The CDR3 is made up of 14 amino acids. With 0 bases clipped from V and 8 bases from J, the junction kept 3 bases outside the gene matches. Germline assignment: CDR1 SNHLY and CDR2 FYNNEI. CDR3 DNA sequence: TGTGCCAGCAGTGAAGCGCCGACAGGGGAAAAACTGTTTTTT. It codes for CASSEAPTGEKLFF.

This clonotype showed up just a few times. This chain connects TRBV10-3 to TRBJ1-4, with a tentative D call TRBD1 (5 bases). The CDR3 is made up of 13 amino acids. The germline CDR1 and CDR2 sequences are ENHRY and SYGVKD. V was trimmed by 11 bases and J by 2 bases, leaving 12 bases between them. CDR3 region: CASLGGTNEKLFF. The CDR3 DNA is TGTGCCTCCCTCGGGGGGACTAATGAAAAACTGTTTTTT.

Comments on this clonotype: A read error may be the cause here, since a much bigger clone is one base away. This rearrangement joins TRBV20-1 to TRBJ1-1; possibly TRBD1 for D (5 bases). The CDR3 is 13 residues long. Per the germline V gene, CDR1 is DFQATT and CDR2 is SNEGSKA (reference sequence). The CDR3 coding sequence is TGCAATGCTAGTCCCAGGGCGGCCACTGAAGCTTTCTTT. It yields the protein CNASPRAATEAFF.

This clonotype was recorded a few times. The rearrangement uses TRBV5-4 and TRBJ2-5, with D unclear. V lost 0 bases and J 0 bases, leaving 9 bases between the germline ends. The CDR3 extends over 15 amino acids. From germline, CDR1 is SGHNT and CDR2 YYREEE (reference sequence). In nucleotides, the CDR3 is TGTGCCAGCAGCTTGGGAGGCGAATACCAAGAGACCCAGTACTTC. Translated, it gives CASSLGGEYQETQYF.

Comments on this clonotype: An end of the junction does not agree with germline; a read error may underlie this. The CDR3 region has the DNA TGTGCCTGCAGTGCCTACCCGCAGCCAACTAATGAAAAACTGTTTTTT. Translation: CACSAYPQPTNEKLFF. The chain uses TRBV2 and TRBJ1-4; D remains ambiguous. Germline values: CDR1 SNHLY, CDR2 FYNNEI. This CDR3 has 16 residues.

The CDR3 DNA reads TGTGCCAGTAGTTCAGCCGAGGGGACGCCCGCCGAGCAGTACTTC. Its protein is CASSSAEGTPAEQYF. The chain links TRBV19 to TRBJ2-7; D is perhaps TRBD1 or TRBD2 (5 bases each). V was shortened by 5 bases and J by 6 bases, with 20 bases between the two germline ends. This CDR3 has 15 amino acids. Germline values: CDR1 LNHDA, CDR2 SQIVND (reference sequence).

Many counts were recorded for this clonotype. The V gene is TRBV19, the J gene TRBJ1-5; TRBD1 aligns across 7 bases. Germline V CDR1 and CDR2: LNHDA, SQIVND (reference sequence). The CDR3 length is 15 residues. The J segment lost 6 bases and the V segment lost 8 bases, leaving 13 bases of the junction unmatched. CDR3 sequence (DNA): TGTGCCAGTCCCCCCCGACAGGGCCTGGGTCAGCCCCAGCATTTT. Translated: CASPPRQGLGQPQHF.

J is TRBJ2-5 and V is TRBV10-2; TRBD2 is a possible D gene (7 bases). V was shortened by 2 bases and J by 14 bases, with 27 bases between the two germline ends. There are 16 residues in the CDR3. The germline CDR1 and CDR2 sequences are WSHSY and SAAADI. CDR3 nucleotide sequence: TGCGCCAGCAGTGAGAGGAGGGGGGCTACCGGGGGGCCTCAATACTTC. Its translation: CASSERRGATGGPQYF.

The V gene is TRBV5-5, the J gene TRBJ2-7; either TRBD1 or TRBD2 may supply D (5 bases each). The germline gives CDR1 SGHKS, CDR2 YYEKEE (reference sequence). CDR3 length equals 14 residues. Trimming took 6 bases from V and 5 from J, leaving 18 bases between them. The CDR3 sequence: CASTMRGEGHEQYF. As DNA, the CDR3 is TGTGCCAGCACGATGAGGGGTGAGGGGCACGAGCAGTACTTC.

About this clonotype: An end of the junction does not agree with germline; a read error may underlie this. The DNA for the CDR3 is TGTGCCAGCAGTCTCCTACTAGCGGGTGCGAACACCGGGGAGCTGCTTTTT. Its protein is CASSLLLAGANTGELLF. The chain uses TRBV12-3 or TRBV12-4 and TRBJ2-2; 9 bases are shared with TRBD2. There are 17 residues in the CDR3.

This clonotype was seen only a few times. The chain combines TRBV19 with TRBJ2-2; either TRBD1 or TRBD2 may fit D (6 bases each). V was shortened by 2 bases and J by 4 bases, with 11 bases between the two germline ends. Germline lookup yields CDR1 LNHDA and CDR2 SQIVND (reference sequence). This CDR3 has 15 residues. The CDR3 spells CASSIRGVGTGELFF. The CDR3 DNA follows: TGTGCCAGTAGTATAAGGGGGGTTGGCACCGGGGAGCTGTTTTTT.